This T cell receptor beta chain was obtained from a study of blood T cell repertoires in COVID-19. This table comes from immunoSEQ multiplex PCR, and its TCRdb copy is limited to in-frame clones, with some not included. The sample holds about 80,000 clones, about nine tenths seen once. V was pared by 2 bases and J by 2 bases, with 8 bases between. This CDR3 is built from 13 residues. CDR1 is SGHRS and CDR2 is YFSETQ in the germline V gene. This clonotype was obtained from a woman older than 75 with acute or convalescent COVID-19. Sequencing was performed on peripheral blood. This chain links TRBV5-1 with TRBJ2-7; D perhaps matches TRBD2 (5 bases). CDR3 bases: TGCGCCAGCAGCTTTGAGGGAGCCTACGAGCAGTACTTC. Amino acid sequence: CASSFEGAYEQYF.